This entry features one T cell receptor beta chain sequence. Its specificity is unknown. This specimen comes from a study of T cell repertoires in cytomegalovirus infection. Study-wide background: TCR beta signatures that were public indicated CMV infection and matching HLA type. Findings and caveats of the study: There were carriers of CMV plus the relevant HLA, and cumulative public TCR beta family frequency identified them.

Germline values: CDR1 MNHNS, CDR2 SASEGT. The length of the CDR3 is 15 residues. The V end lost 7 bases, the J end lost 4 bases, and 19 bases lay between the germline ends. MiXCR was run by TCRdb on the reads, yielding one entry per CDR3 protein. The table shows about 700,000 distinct CDR3 sequences, with about 33% occurring only once. The chain links TRBV6-1 to TRBJ1-2; D gene ambiguous. This clonotype originated in a human donor in good health (CMV status not recorded). Some clones in this sample may be carry-over from other donors' samples. Sequenced material: cultured PBMCs, taken from culture after CMV antigen stimulation. CDR3 DNA: TGTGCCAGCACGGTTCTTAAGACGGCTTCCTATGGCTACACCTTC. Its protein product is CASTVLKTASYGYTF.